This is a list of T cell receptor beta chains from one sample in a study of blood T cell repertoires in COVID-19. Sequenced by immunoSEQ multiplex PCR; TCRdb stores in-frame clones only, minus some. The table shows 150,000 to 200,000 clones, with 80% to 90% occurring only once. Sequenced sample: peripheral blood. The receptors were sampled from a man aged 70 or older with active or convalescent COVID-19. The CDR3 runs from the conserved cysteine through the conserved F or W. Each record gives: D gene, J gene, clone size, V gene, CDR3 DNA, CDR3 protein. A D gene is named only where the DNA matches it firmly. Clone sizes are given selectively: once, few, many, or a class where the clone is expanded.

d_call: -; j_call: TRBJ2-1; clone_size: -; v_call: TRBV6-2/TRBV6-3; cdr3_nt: TGTGCCAGCAGTTACGGCGATAGGACAGTTTACAATGAGCAGTTCTTC; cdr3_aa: CASSYGDRTVYNEQFF
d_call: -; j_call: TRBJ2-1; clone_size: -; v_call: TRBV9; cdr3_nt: TGTGCCAGCAGCGTACAGGGCAGGGGAAATGAGCAGTTCTTC; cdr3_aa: CASSVQGRGNEQFF
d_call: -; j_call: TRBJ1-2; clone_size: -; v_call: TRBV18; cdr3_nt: TGTGCCAGCTCACCGGGGGACTTCTCGGATGGCTACACCTTC; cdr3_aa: CASSPGDFSDGYTF
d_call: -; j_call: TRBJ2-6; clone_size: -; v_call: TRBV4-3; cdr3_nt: TGCGCCAGCAGCCTCGGACAGATCTCTGGGGCCAACGTCCTGACTTTC; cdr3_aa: CASSLGQISGANVLTF
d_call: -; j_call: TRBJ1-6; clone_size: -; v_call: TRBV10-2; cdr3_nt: TGCGCCAGCAGTGAGTTGATAAAAAGGGGGGGTAATTCACCCCTCCACTTT; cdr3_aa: CASSELIKRGGNSPLHF
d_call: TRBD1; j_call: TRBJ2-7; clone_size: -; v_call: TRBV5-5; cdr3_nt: TGTGCCAGCAGCTTGACTGGGACAGGGTTACTCTACGAGCAGTACTTC; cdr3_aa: CASSLTGTGLLYEQYF
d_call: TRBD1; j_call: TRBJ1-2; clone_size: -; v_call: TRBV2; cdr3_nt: TGTGCCAGCAGTGAGATGGGACAGGGGGCGGAAGGCTACACCTTC; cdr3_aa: CASSEMGQGAEGYTF
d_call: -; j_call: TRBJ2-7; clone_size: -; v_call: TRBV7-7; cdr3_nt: TGTGCTAGCAGCTCAACGTCCAGGGTAAAGGGCGAGCAGTACTTC; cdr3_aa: CASSSTSRVKGEQYF
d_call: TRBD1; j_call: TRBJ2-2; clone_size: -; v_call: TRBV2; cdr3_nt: TGTGCCAGCACCATACTCCCGGGACAGGGGACCGGGGAGCTGTTTTTT; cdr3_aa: CASTILPGQGTGELFF
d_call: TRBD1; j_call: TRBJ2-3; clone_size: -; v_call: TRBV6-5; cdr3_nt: TGTGCCAGCAGATTGCAGGGGGCAACAGATACGCAGTATTTT; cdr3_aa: CASRLQGATDTQYF
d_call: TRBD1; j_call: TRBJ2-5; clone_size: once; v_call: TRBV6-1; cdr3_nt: TGTGCCAGCAGTGAAACCGGGACAGGCCTTGGAGAGACCCAGTACTTC; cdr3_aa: CASSETGTGLGETQYF
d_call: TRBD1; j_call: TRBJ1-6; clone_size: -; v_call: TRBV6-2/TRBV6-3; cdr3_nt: TGTGCCAGCAGTTACTCGACAGGGTTCTCCGATTATTCACCCCTCCACTTT; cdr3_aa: CASSYSTGFSDYSPLHF
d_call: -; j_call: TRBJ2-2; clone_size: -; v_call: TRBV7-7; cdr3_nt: TGTGCTAGCAGCTCTCAGACAGCCGGGGAGCTGTTTTTT; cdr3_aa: CASSSQTAGELFF
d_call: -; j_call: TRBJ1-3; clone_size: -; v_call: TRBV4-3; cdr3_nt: TGCGCCAGCAGCCAAGAGAGGCCTGACGCTAGCTCTGGAAACACCATATATTTT; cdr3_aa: CASSQERPDASSGNTIYF
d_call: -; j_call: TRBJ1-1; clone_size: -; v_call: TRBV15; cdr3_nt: TGTGCCACCAGCAGAGGATTAGGGGGTTTCTCTGAAGCTTTCTTT; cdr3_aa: CATSRGLGGFSEAFF
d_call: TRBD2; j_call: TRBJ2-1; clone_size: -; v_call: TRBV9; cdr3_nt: TGTGCCAGCAACCCTAGCGGGATTCCCCACAATGAGCAGTTCTTC; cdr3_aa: CASNPSGIPHNEQFF
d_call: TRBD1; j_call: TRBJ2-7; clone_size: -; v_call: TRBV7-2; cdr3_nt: TGTGCCAGCAGCTTCGCCGGGACAGGCGGGGTCGAGCAGTACTTC; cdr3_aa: CASSFAGTGGVEQYF
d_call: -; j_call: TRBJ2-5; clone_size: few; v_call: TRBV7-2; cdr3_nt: TGTGCCAGCAGCTTAGTGCCAGCGGTCCAAGAGACCCAGTACTTC; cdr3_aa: CASSLVPAVQETQYF
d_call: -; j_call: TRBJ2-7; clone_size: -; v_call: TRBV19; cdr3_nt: TGTGCCAGTAGTACCGCCCCTACAGGGATAACCTACGAGCAGTACTTC; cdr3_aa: CASSTAPTGITYEQYF
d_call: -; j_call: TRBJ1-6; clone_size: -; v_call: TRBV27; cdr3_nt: TGTGCCAGCAGTTTATTATTTAGCTCCTATAATTCACCCCTCCACTTT; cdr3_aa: CASSLLFSSYNSPLHF
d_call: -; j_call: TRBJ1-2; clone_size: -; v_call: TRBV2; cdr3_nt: TGTGCCAGCAGCCCTTCATCTATAGGCTACACCTTC; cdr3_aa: CASSPSSIGYTF
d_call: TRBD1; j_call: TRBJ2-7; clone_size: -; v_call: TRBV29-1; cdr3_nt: TGCAGCGTCGCCCCCTGGGACAGGGGCGAGCAGTACTTC; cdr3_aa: CSVAPWDRGEQYF
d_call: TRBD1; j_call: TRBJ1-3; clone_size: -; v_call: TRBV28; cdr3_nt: TGTGCCAGCAGTTGGCGACAGGGGGCGGGTGGAAACACCATATATTTT; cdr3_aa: CASSWRQGAGGNTIYF
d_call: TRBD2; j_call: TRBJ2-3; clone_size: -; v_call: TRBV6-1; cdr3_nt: TGTGCCAGCAGTGAGTATAGCGGGCTTAGCACAGATACGCAGTATTTT; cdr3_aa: CASSEYSGLSTDTQYF
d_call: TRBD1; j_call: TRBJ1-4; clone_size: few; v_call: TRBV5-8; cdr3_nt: TGTGCCAGCAGCTGGACAGGGGGGGTTAATGAAAAACTGTTTTTT; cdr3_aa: CASSWTGGVNEKLFF
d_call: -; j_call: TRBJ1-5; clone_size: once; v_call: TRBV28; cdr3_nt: TGTGCCAGCAGGGCGGGTGGTCAGCCCCAGCATTTT; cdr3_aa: CASRAGGQPQHF
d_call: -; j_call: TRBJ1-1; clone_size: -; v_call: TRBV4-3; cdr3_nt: TGCGCCAGCAGCCAAATACGGGGCACTGAAGCTTTCTTT; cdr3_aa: CASSQIRGTEAFF
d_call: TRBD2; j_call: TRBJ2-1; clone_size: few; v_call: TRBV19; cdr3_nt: TGTGCCAGTAGTCTGAAGCGGGGCGGCAATGAGCAGTTCTTC; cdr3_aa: CASSLKRGGNEQFF
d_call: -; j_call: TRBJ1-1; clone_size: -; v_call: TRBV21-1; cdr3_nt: TGTGCCAGCAGCAAAGTAGAGCCCTGCGCTTTCTTT; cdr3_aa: CASSKVEPCAFF
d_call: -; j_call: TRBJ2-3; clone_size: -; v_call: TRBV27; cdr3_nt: TGTGCCAGCAGACTAGACCGCCGCACCACAGATACGCAGTATTTT; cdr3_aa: CASRLDRRTTDTQYF
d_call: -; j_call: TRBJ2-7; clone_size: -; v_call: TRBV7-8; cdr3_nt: TGTGCCAGCAGCTTAGGGGGTACAGGGAACTACGAGCAGTACTTC; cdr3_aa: CASSLGGTGNYEQYF